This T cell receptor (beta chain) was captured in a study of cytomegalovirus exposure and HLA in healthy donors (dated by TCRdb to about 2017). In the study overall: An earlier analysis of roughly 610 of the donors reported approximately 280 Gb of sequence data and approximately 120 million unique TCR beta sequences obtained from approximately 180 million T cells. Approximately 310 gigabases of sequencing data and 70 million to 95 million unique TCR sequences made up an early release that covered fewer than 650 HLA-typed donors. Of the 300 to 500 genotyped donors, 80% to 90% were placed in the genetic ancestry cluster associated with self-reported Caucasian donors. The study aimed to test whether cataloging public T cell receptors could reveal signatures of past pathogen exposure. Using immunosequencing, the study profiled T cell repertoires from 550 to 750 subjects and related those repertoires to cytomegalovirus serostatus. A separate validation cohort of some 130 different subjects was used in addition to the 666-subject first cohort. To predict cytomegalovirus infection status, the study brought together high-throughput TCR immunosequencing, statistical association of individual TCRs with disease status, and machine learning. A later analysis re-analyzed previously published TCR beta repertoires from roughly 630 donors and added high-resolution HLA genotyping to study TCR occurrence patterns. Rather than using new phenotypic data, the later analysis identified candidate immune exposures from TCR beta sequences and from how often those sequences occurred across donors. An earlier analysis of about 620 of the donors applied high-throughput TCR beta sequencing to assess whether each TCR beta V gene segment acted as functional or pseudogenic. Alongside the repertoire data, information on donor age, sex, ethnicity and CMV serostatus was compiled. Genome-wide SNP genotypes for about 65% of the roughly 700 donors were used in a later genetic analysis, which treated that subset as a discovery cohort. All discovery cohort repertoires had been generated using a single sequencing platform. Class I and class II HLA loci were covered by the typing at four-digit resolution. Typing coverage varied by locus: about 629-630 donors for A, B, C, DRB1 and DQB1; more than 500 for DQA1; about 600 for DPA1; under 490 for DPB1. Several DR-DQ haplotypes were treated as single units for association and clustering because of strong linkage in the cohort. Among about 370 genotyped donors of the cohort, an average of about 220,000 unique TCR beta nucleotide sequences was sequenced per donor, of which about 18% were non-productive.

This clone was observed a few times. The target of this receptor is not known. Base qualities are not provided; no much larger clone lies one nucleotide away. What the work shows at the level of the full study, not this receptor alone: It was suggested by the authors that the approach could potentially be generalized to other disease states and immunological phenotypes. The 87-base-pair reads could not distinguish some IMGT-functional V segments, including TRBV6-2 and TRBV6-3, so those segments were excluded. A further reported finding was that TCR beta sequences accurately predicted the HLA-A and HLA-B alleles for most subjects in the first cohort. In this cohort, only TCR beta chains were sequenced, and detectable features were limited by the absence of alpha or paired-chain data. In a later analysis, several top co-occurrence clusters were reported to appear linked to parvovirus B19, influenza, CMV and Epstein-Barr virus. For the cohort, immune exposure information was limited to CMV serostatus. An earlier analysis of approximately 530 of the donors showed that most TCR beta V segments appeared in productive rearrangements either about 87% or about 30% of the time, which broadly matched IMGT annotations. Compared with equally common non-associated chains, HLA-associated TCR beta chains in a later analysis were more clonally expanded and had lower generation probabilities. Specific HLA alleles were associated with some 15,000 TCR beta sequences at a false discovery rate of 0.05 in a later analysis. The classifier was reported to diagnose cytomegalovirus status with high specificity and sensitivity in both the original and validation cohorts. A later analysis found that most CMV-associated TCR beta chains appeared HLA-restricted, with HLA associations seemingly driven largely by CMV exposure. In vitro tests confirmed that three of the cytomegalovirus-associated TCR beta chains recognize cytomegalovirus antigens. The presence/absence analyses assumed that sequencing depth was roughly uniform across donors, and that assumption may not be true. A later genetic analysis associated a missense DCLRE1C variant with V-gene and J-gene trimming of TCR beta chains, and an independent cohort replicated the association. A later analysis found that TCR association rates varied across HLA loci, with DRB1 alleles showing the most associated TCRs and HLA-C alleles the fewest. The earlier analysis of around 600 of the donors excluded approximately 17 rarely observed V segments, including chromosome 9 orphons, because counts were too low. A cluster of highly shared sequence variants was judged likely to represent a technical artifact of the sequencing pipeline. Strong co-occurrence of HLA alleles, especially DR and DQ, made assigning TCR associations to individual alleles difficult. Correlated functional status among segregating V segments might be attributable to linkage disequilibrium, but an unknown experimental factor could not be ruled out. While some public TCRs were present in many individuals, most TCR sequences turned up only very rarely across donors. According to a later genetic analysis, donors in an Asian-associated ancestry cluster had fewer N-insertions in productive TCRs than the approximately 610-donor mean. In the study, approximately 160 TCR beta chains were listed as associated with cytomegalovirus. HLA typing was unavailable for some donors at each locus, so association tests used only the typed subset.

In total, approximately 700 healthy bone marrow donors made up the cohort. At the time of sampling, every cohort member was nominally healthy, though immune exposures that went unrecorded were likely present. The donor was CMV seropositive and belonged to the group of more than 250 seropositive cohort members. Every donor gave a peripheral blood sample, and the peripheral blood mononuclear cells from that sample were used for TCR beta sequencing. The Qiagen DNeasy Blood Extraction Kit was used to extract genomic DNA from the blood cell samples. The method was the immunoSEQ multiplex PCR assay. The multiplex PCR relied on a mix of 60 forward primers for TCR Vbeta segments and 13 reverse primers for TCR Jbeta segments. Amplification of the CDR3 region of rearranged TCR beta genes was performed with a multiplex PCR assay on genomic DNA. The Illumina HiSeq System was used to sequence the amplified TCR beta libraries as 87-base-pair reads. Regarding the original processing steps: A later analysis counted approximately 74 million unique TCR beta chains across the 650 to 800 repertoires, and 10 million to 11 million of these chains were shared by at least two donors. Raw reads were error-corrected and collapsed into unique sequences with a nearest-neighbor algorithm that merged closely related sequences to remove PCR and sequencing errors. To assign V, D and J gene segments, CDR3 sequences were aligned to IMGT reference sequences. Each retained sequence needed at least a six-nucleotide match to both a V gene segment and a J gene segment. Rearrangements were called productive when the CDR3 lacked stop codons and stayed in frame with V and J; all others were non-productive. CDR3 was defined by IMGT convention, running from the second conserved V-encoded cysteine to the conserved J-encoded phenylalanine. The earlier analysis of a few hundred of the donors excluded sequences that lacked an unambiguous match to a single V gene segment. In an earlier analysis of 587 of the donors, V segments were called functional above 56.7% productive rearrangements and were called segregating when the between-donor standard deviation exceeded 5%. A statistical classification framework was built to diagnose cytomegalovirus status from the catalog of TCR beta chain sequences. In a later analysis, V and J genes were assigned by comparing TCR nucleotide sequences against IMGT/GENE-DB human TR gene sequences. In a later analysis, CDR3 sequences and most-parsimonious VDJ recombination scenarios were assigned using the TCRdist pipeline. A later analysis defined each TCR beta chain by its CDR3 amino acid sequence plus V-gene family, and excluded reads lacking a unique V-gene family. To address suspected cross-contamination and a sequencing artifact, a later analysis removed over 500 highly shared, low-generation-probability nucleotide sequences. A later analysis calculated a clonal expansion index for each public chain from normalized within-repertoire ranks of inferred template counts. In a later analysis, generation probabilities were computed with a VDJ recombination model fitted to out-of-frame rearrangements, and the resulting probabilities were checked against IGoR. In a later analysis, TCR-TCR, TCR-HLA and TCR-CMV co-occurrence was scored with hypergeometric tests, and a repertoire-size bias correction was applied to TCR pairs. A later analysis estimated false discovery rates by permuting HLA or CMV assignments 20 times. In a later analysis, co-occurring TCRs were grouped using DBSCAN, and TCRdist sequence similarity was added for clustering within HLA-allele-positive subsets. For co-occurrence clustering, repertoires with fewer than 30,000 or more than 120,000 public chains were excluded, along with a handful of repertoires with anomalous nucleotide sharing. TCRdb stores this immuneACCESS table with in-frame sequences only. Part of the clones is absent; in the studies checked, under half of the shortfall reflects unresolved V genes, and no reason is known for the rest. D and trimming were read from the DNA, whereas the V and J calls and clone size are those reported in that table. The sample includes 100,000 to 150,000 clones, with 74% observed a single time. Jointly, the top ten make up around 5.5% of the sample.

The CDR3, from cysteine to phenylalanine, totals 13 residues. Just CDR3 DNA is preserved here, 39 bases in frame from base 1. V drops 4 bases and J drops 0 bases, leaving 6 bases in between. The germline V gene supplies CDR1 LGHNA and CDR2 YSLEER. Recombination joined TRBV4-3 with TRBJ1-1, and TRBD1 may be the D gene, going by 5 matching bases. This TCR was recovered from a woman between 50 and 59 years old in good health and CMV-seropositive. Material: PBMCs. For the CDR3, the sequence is CASSRQLNTEAFF. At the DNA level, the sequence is TGCGCCAGCAGCCGACAGCTGAACACTGAAGCTTTCTTT.